This is a list of T cell receptor beta chains from one sample in a study of T cells after posttransplantation cyclophosphamide. The table came from immunoSEQ multiplex PCR; TCRdb's copy has only in-frame clones and leaves some out. In the table there are about 22,000 clones, about 89% of which are singletons. The material sequenced was PBMCs, taken after an allogeneic stem cell transplant with a calcineurin inhibitor and methotrexate. Receptor source: a female patient aged 50-59 years who received an allogeneic stem cell transplant from an unrelated donor, was CMV-positive, and had chronic GVHD only. Part of the T cell pool may stem from the graft donor. CDR3s include the opening cysteine and the closing phenylalanine or tryptophan. The order of the fields is CDR3 protein, J gene, V gene.

CDR3aa: CASSPRTSGSRSYEQYF
j_gene: .
v_gene: TRBV7-9

CDR3aa: CSVEQGSEAFF
j_gene: TRBJ1-1
v_gene: TRBV29-1

CDR3aa: CASSPGTGASNQPQHF
j_gene: TRBJ1-5
v_gene: TRBV9

CDR3aa: CASSLGLVGAWNQPQHF
j_gene: TRBJ1-5
v_gene: TRBV7-8

CDR3aa: CASSLDRAREQYF
j_gene: TRBJ2-7
v_gene: TRBV11-1

CDR3aa: CASSPHRRTGMNTEAFF
j_gene: TRBJ1-1
v_gene: TRBV7-9

CDR3aa: CASSFRQGYNEQFF
j_gene: TRBJ2-1
v_gene: TRBV6-5

CDR3aa: CASRNHPSDRPYEQYF
j_gene: TRBJ2-7
v_gene: TRBV27

CDR3aa: CASSRTSGSQGGELFF
j_gene: TRBJ2-2
v_gene: TRBV9

CDR3aa: CASSLAYSGNTIYF
j_gene: TRBJ1-3
v_gene: TRBV5-1

CDR3aa: CASSLRASGLYNEQFF
j_gene: TRBJ2-1
v_gene: TRBV9

CDR3aa: CASSLGLAAHNEQFF
j_gene: TRBJ2-1
v_gene: TRBV11-3

CDR3aa: CASSRTDEQYF
j_gene: TRBJ2-7
v_gene: TRBV13

CDR3aa: CASSRDTQETQYF
j_gene: TRBJ2-5
v_gene: TRBV7-7

CDR3aa: CASSLALGANTEAFF
j_gene: TRBJ1-1
v_gene: TRBV5-1

CDR3aa: CASSQDVSGYEQYF
j_gene: TRBJ2-7
v_gene: TRBV4-2

CDR3aa: CASHPGPLAGRNTGELFF
j_gene: TRBJ2-2
v_gene: TRBV19